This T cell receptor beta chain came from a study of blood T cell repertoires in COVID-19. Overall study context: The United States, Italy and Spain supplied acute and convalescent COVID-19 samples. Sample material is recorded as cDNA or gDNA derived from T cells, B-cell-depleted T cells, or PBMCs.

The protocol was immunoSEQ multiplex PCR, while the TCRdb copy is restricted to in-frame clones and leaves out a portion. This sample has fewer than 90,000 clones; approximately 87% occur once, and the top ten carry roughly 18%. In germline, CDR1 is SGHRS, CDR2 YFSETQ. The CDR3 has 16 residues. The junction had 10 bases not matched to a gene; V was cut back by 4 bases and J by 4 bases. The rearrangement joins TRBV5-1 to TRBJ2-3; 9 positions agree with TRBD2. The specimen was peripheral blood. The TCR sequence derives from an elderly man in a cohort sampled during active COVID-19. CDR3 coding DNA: TGCGCCAGCAGCCCTTCGGCTAGCGGGGTTTCAGATACGCAGTATTTT. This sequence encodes CASSPSASGVSDTQYF.